Following are 28 T cell receptor beta chains from one sample sequenced in a study of blood T cell repertoires in COVID-19. Data came from immunoSEQ multiplex PCR; TCRdb stores just in-frame clones and leaves some out. This table holds about 140,000 clones, around 90% found once. Source material: peripheral blood. The receptors come from a man between 65 and 85 years old with acute or convalescent COVID-19.

The chain couples TRBV5-1 to TRBJ2-3; 8 positions agree with TRBD1. J was trimmed by 4 bases and V by 5 bases; bases with no gene match: 6. Looked up from germline, CDR1 is SGHRS and CDR2 is YFSETQ. The length of the CDR3 is 14 residues. The CDR3 loop reads CASRRDRMPDTQYF. In nucleotides, the CDR3 is TGCGCCAGCAGACGGGACAGGATGCCAGATACGCAGTATTTT. Looking up the rest from reference TRBV5-1 and TRBJ2-3 gives the full variable domain: KAGVTQTPRYLIKTRGQQVTLSCSPISGHRSVSWYQQTPGQGLQFLFEYFSETQRNKGNFPGRFSGRQFSNSRSEMNVSTLELGDSALYLCASRRDRMPDTQYFGPGTRLTVL.

This sequence joins TRBV6-1 and TRBJ2-1; 7 bases agree with TRBD1. Germline V gene lookup returns CDR1 MNHNS and CDR2 SASEGT. CDR3 length: 18 amino acids. V was pared by 2 bases and J by 4 bases, with 14 bases of the junction left unmatched. CDR3 in DNA: TGTGCCAGCAGTGAATTCTTCGGGGCAGGGGGATTATACAATGAGCAGTTCTTC. It is translated as CASSEFFGAGGLYNEQFF.

This clone has a single count. J is TRBJ2-5 and V is TRBV6-6; 12 bases line up with TRBD2. The CDR3 sequence is 15 residues long. Germline V gene sequence: CDR1 MNHNY, CDR2 SVGAGI (reference sequence). The V gene end was trimmed by 7 bases and the J gene end by 5 bases; junction bases not matched to a gene: 8. The CDR3 region is CASTSLAGGPETQYF. In DNA, the CDR3 is TGTGCCAGCACGTCTCTAGCGGGGGGGCCTGAGACCCAGTACTTC.

The chain carries TRBV10-1 and TRBJ2-5; no firm D call. CDR3 length: 12 residues. Trimming pared 4 bases from V and 5 bases from J, leaving 8 bases between. CDR1 is WNHNN, CDR2 SYGVQD, per germline (reference sequence). The CDR3 protein is CASSASFETQYF. The CDR3 bases are TGCGCCAGCAGTGCCTCCTTCGAGACCCAGTACTTC.

V is TRBV2 and J is TRBJ1-1, with TRBD1 identical over 7 bases. V lost 7 bases, J lost 6 bases, and 11 bases stayed unmatched. This CDR3 contains 14 residues. Germline loops: CDR1 SNHLY, CDR2 FYNNEI. CDR3 nucleotide sequence: TGTGCCAGCATGTCCCCAGGGGGGTTGCCTGAAGCTTTCTTT. It translates to CASMSPGGLPEAFF. Full variable domain (outside the CDR3, taken from reference TRBV2 and TRBJ1-1): EPEVTQTPSHQVTQMGQEVILRCVPISNHLYFYWYRQILGQKVEFLVSFYNNEISEKSEIFDDQFSVERPDGSNFTLKIRSTKLEDSAMYFCASMSPGGLPEAFFGQGTRLTVV.

This sequence joins TRBV7-8 and TRBJ1-2; tentative D call: TRBD1 (5 bases). Germline CDR1 and CDR2: SGHVS and FQNEAQ. With 2 bases removed from V and 2 bases from J, the gap between germline ends came to 6 bases. This CDR3 contains 13 residues. The CDR3 nucleotides read TGTGCCAGCAGCTTATACAGGAACTATGGCTACACCTTC. Protein: CASSLYRNYGYTF.

The rearrangement joins TRBV15 to TRBJ1-3; the D is unclear. This CDR3 is built from 16 residues. The V gene's germline CDR1 is LNHNV and CDR2 YYDKDF (reference sequence). V lost 0 bases and J 1 base, leaving 10 bases between the germline ends. The CDR3 sequence is CATSRDPERSGNTIYF. In DNA, the CDR3 is TGTGCCACCAGCAGAGATCCAGAGCGGTCTGGAAACACCATATATTTT.

The chain couples TRBV24-1 to TRBJ1-1; D may be TRBD1 (5 bases). In germline, CDR1 is KGHDR, CDR2 SFDVKD. There are 14 residues in the CDR3. Deletions cut 0 bases from V and 11 bases from J, with 15 bases between. CDR3 sequence reads: CATSDLWSRGGAFF. CDR3 in DNA: TGTGCCACCAGTGATTTGTGGTCCCGGGGGGGTGCTTTCTTT.

The CDR3 bases are TGTGCCAGCAGCTTGGGGACAGGAGCTGGATATGGCTACACCTTC. Residues: CASSLGTGAGYGYTF. V and J are TRBV5-6 and TRBJ1-2, with TRBD1 identical over 7 bases. This CDR3 contains 15 residues. The germline gives CDR1 SGHDT, CDR2 YYEEEE. V dropped 0 bases and J dropped 5; count of bases not matched to a gene: 7.

The gene calls are TRBV20-1 and TRBJ1-2; D possibly corresponds to TRBD1 (5 bases). The CDR3 consists of 16 residues. V was cut by 3 bases and J by 5 bases, with 22 bases left in between. Germline CDR1 DFQATT, CDR2 SNEGSKA (reference sequence). The CDR3 sequence: CSASPRSGVDGYGYTF. CDR3 sequence (DNA): TGCAGTGCTAGTCCCAGGTCGGGGGTTGATGGGTATGGCTACACCTTC.

The rearrangement links TRBV5-1 to TRBJ1-4, with D tentatively TRBD1 (6 bases). From germline, CDR1 is SGHRS and CDR2 YFSETQ. Trimming cost V 2 bases and J 0 bases, with 8 bases left between them. The CDR3 runs to 15 residues. The CDR3 sequence: CASSFGQSTNEKLFF. DNA for the CDR3: TGCGCCAGCAGCTTCGGACAGTCAACTAATGAAAAACTGTTTTTT.

This sequence joins TRBV3-1 (or the pseudogene TRBV3-2) and TRBJ2-5; D is perhaps TRBD1 (5 bases). Germline V gene lookup returns CDR1 LGHDT and CDR2 YNNKEL (reference sequence). This CDR3 is 16 amino acids long. The V end was cut by 1 base, the J end by 3 bases, with 15 bases between. CDR3 region: CASSQARTGGKETQYF. DNA for the CDR3: TGTGCCAGCAGCCAAGCCCGAACAGGTGGGAAAGAGACCCAGTACTTC.

The genes are TRBV3-1 (or the pseudogene TRBV3-2) and TRBJ2-7, with 11 bases identical to TRBD2. This CDR3 is 17 amino acids long. The ends lost 1 base at V and 1 base at J; junction bases unmatched: 6. Looked up from germline, CDR1 is LGHDT and CDR2 is YNNKEL (reference sequence). This CDR3 reads CASSQVPVAGGSYEQYF. Written as DNA, the CDR3 is TGTGCCAGCAGCCAAGTCCCCGTAGCGGGAGGGTCCTACGAGCAGTACTTC.

This clone appeared a single time. The rearrangement links TRBV5-1 to TRBJ2-3; TRBD2 matches at 15 bases. Trimming removed 7 bases from V and 1 base from J; junction bases left unmatched: 7. The CDR3 is made up of 17 amino acids. The germline V gene encodes CDR1 SGHRS and CDR2 YFSETQ. CDR3 nucleotide sequence: TGCGCCAGCTCAGGACTAGCGGGGGGGAAGGGCACAGATACGCAGTATTTT. It codes for CASSGLAGGKGTDTQYF.

The chain employs TRBV28 and TRBJ1-2; a possible D gene is TRBD1 (6 bases). The CDR3 spans 14 residues. V shed 8 bases and J shed 5 bases, with 18 bases lying between them. In germline, CDR1 is MDHEN, CDR2 SYDVKM. CDR3 loop: CASHAGGPTYGYTF. The DNA of the CDR3 is TGTGCCAGCCATGCGGGGGGCCCAACATATGGCTACACCTTC.

V is TRBV19 and J is TRBJ2-1; a possible D gene is TRBD2 (6 bases). The ends were cut back, 3 bases at V and 6 bases at J, with 15 bases in the middle. There are 15 residues in the CDR3. Germline loops: CDR1 LNHDA, CDR2 SQIVND (reference sequence). This chain's CDR3 is CASSIRDFRLNEQFF. Here the CDR3 DNA reads TGTGCCAGTAGTATCCGGGACTTTAGGCTCAATGAGCAGTTCTTC.

The J gene is TRBJ1-6, the V gene TRBV5-1; a possible D gene is TRBD1 (5 bases). Per the germline V gene, CDR1 is SGHRS and CDR2 is YFSETQ. V lost 4 bases and J 7 bases, leaving 15 bases between the germline ends. This CDR3 is built from 15 residues. CDR3 DNA: TGCGCCAGCAGCCAAAGAGCTTCAGGGAATTCACCCCTCCACTTT. Encoded protein: CASSQRASGNSPLHF.

The chain employs TRBV12-3 or TRBV12-4 and TRBJ2-7; D is unclear. Trimming removed 6 bases from V and 4 bases from J, with 10 bases in between. The CDR3 has 12 residues. This CDR3 reads CASSVRSYEQYF. As DNA, the CDR3 is TGTGCCAGCAGCGTAAGGAGTTACGAGCAGTACTTC.

This clone was recorded only once. The chain combines TRBV7-8 with TRBJ2-1, with TRBD2 matching over 10 bases. The germline CDR1 and CDR2 sequences are SGHVS and FQNEAQ. The CDR3 has 14 amino acids. V lost 5 bases, J lost 13 bases, and 11 bases stayed unmatched. Here the CDR3 DNA reads TGTGCCAGCAGCCCCCTCCGGGCTAGCGGGAGTCAGTTCTTC. Protein sequence: CASSPLRASGSQFF.

The V and J genes are TRBV11-2 and TRBJ2-3, with TRBD2 matching 11 bases. Germline CDR1 reads SGHAT; CDR2 reads FQNNGV. V trimming: 5 bases; J trimming: 6 bases; junction bases outside the gene matches: 10. The CDR3 runs to 16 residues. CDR3 sequence (DNA): TGTGCCAGCAGCAAGGTACTAGCGGGAGTAAGCGATACGCAGTATTTT. It codes for CASSKVLAGVSDTQYF.

This chain joins TRBV6-5 and TRBJ2-7; 9 nucleotides agree with TRBD1. The CDR3 length is 14 residues. Unmatched junction bases numbered 13, after V lost 10 bases and J lost 6 bases. Germline CDR1 is MNHEY and CDR2 is SVGAGI. The chain's CDR3 is CATSPGTGSREQYF. Here the CDR3 DNA reads TGTGCCACGAGCCCCGGGACAGGGAGTCGCGAGCAGTACTTC.

The chain combines TRBV14 with TRBJ1-1; TRBD1 is a possible D gene (5 bases). CDR3 size: 13 residues. The germline V gene has CDR1 SGHDN and CDR2 FVKESK. V shed 5 bases and J shed 3 bases, with 10 bases lying between them. As DNA, the CDR3 is TGTGCCAGCAGCGTGCAAGGGGACACTGAAGCTTTCTTT. Its translation is CASSVQGDTEAFF. The full variable domain, with the rest looked up from reference TRBV14 and TRBJ1-1, is EAGVTQFPSHSVIEKGQTVTLRCDPISGHDNLYWYRRVMGKEIKFLLHFVKESKQDESGMPNNRFLAERTGGTYSTLKVQPAELEDSGVYFCASSVQGDTEAFFGQGTRLTVV.

CDR3: CSVDRRNYGYTF. As DNA, the CDR3 is TGCAGCGTTGACCGGAGGAACTATGGCTACACCTTC. The V call is TRBV29-1, the J call TRBJ1-2; no clear D. The germline V gene has CDR1 SQVTM and CDR2 ANQGSEA. The CDR3 is 12 amino acids. Trimming pared 3 bases from V and 2 bases from J, leaving 7 bases between.

The table lists this clone with a count of one. The CDR3 DNA reads as TGTGCCAGCAGTTCACCCGGGACTAGCGGGGCGATGGGGACCGGGGAGCTGTTTTTT. As protein: CASSSPGTSGAMGTGELFF. The genes are TRBV28 and TRBJ2-2; 13 bases match TRBD2. The germline CDR1 and CDR2 sequences are MDHEN and SYDVKM. V dropped 4 bases and J dropped 5; count of bases not matched to a gene: 13. The CDR3 consists of 19 residues. The complete variable domain, with remaining parts taken from reference TRBV28 and TRBJ2-2, reads DVKVTQSSRYLVKRTGEKVFLECVQDMDHENMFWYRQDPGLGLRLIYFSYDVKMKEKGDIPEGYSVSREKKERFSLILESASTNQTSMYLCASSSPGTSGAMGTGELFFGEGSRLTVL.

The chain has TRBV13 and TRBJ2-3, with TRBD2 as a possible D gene (6 bases). Trimming shortened V by 5 bases and J by 0 bases, and 15 bases separated the two germline ends. The CDR3 contains 16 residues. Germline V gene data show CDR1 as PRHDT and CDR2 as FYEKMQ (reference sequence). The CDR3 region is CASSERLEGSTDTQYF. CDR3 DNA sequence: TGTGCCAGCAGCGAACGACTAGAGGGGAGCACAGATACGCAGTATTTT.

The V call is TRBV29-1, the J call TRBJ1-2; 7 bases line up with TRBD1. In germline, CDR1 is SQVTM, CDR2 ANQGSEA. V lost 1 base, J lost 3 bases, and 11 bases stayed unmatched. The CDR3 has 16 residues. The CDR3 sequence: CSVEVWRTGQYYGYTF. The CDR3 nucleotides are TGCAGCGTTGAAGTCTGGAGGACAGGACAGTACTATGGCTACACCTTC.

The V call is TRBV7-2, the J call TRBJ2-1; 9 nucleotides line up with TRBD2. Losses at the gene ends were 5 bases for V and 4 bases for J; bases not matched to a gene: 3. The CDR3 totals 14 residues. CDR1 is SGHTA, CDR2 FQGNSA, per germline. Written as DNA, the CDR3 is TGTGCCAGCAGCCCGACTAGCGGATACAATGAGCAGTTCTTC. This encodes CASSPTSGYNEQFF.

The rearrangement links TRBV19 to TRBJ2-7; weak D call: TRBD1 (6 bases). V was cut by 4 bases and J by 3 bases, with 16 bases left in between. Looked up from germline, CDR1 is LNHDA and CDR2 is SQIVND (reference sequence). This CDR3 spans 15 amino acids. Here the CDR3 reads CASSRYGGLGYEQYF. As DNA, the CDR3 is TGTGCCAGTAGTAGGTATGGGGGCCTTGGCTACGAGCAGTACTTC.